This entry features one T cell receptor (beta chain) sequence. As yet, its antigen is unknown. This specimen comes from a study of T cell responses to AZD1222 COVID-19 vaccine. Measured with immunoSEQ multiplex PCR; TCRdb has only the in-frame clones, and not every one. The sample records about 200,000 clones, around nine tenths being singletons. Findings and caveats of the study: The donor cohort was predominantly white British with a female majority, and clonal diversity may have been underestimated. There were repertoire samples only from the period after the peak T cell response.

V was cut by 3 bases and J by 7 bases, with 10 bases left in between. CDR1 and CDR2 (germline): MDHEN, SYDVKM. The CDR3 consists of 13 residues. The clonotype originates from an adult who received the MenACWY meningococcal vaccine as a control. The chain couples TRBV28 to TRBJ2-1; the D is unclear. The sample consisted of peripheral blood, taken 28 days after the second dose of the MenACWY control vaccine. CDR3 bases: TGTGCCAGCAGTTTCCCAGGAACAAATGAGCAGTTCTTC. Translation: CASSFPGTNEQFF.